This TCR beta chain was found in a study of T-cell memory formation after mild COVID-19. V lost 2 bases to trimming and J lost 0 bases, with 14 bases between them. CDR1 and CDR2 from the germline V gene are DFQATT and SNEGSKA (reference sequence). The CDR3 has 16 amino acids. Libraries for TCRalpha and TCRbeta carried sample barcodes and unique molecular identifiers via 5'RACE. One entry per CDR3 protein results from TCRdb running MiXCR on the 5' RACE reads. The sample yields around 140,000 distinct CDR3 sequences, about 5.7% seen once. This clonotype showed up just a few times. The antigen is undetermined. Study-wide points: The SARS-CoV-2 specificity of second-wave clones reaching peak at day 37 remained unverified. The study found balanced CD4/CD8 in clones contracting day 15 to 85 and a CD4+ lean in later expanders. Shrinking CD4+ clones resided mostly in CM and EM, and CD8+ ones in EMRA.

Sequencing used PBMCs or a T cell subset sorted from them (not recorded which). The receptor was isolated from an adult woman who had mild COVID-19 (a few samples of this study predate the infection). Cell type and time point are not known. This chain uses TRBV20-1 with TRBJ2-1; maybe TRBD2 (6 bases). The CDR3 bases are TGCAGTGCTAGACCGGGACTTCGAAGCTCCTACAATGAGCAGTTCTTC. Protein sequence: CSARPGLRSSYNEQFF.